These 32 T cell receptor beta chains came from one sample sequenced in a study of T cell responses to AZD1222 COVID-19 vaccine. Data came from immunoSEQ multiplex PCR; TCRdb stores just in-frame clones and leaves some out. Here the sample spans approximately 190,000 clones, almost 95% being singletons. The sequencing here drew on peripheral blood, taken on day 0 of AZD1222 vaccination. These receptors were obtained from an adult in good health.

The rearrangement joins TRBV11-2 to TRBJ1-4, with 7 bases that match TRBD1. This CDR3 is 14 amino acids long. Trimming at V came to 4 bases and at J to 8 bases, leaving 7 bases not matched to a gene. The V gene's germline CDR1 is SGHAT and CDR2 FQNNGV. The CDR3 is CASSSFRDREKLFF. The CDR3, as DNA: TGTGCCAGCAGCTCCTTCCGGGACAGAGAAAAACTGTTTTTT.

Regarding this clone: This sample includes further DNA sequences coding for the same CDR3. The CDR3, as DNA: TGTGCCAGCAGCCTGGGACAGAACAATTCACCCCTCCACTTT. Its translation is CASSLGQNNSPLHF. The chain couples TRBV7-9 to TRBJ1-6, with TRBD1 matching over 7 bases. The V gene end was trimmed by 5 bases and the J gene end by 7 bases; junction bases not matched to a gene: 5. CDR3 length equals 14 residues. The germline gives CDR1 SEHNR, CDR2 FQNEAQ (reference sequence).

DNA of the CDR3: TGTGCCAGCAGCCTTCGCGGGGGGGCGGCGGAGACCCAGTACTTC. Encoded protein: CASSLRGGAAETQYF. V gene TRBV3-1 (or the pseudogene TRBV3-2) combines with J gene TRBJ2-5, with 9 bases that match TRBD2. The CDR3 has 15 residues. Trimming at V came to 4 bases and at J to 5 bases, leaving 8 bases not matched to a gene. Per germline, CDR1 LGHDT and CDR2 YNNKEL (reference sequence).

The chain is built from TRBV30 and TRBJ1-2; 8 bases agree with TRBD1. With V trimmed by 3 bases and J by 4 bases, 1 base remained unmatched. The CDR3 is made up of 12 amino acids. Germline V lookup: CDR1 GTSNPN, CDR2 SVGIG (reference sequence). The CDR3 loop is CAWRGTGYGYTF. The CDR3 DNA follows: TGTGCCTGGAGGGGGACAGGCTATGGCTACACCTTC.

The chain has TRBV3-1 (or the pseudogene TRBV3-2) and TRBJ2-7; perhaps D is TRBD1 or TRBD2 (5 bases each). This CDR3 is 13 amino acids long. The V gene lost 7 bases and the J gene lost 6 bases, with 16 bases spanning the gap. Germline V gene lookup returns CDR1 LGHDT and CDR2 YNNKEL (reference sequence). The CDR3 spells CASTFEGKAEQYF. The CDR3, as DNA: TGTGCCAGCACCTTTGAGGGGAAGGCCGAGCAGTACTTC.

This clone showed up just once. The V gene is TRBV7-3, the J gene TRBJ1-3; D might be TRBD1 (5 bases). The CDR3 totals 16 residues. V was trimmed by 1 base and J by 0 bases, leaving 10 bases between them. Germline CDR1 SGHTA, CDR2 FQGTGA. The CDR3 coding sequence is TGTGCCAGCAGCTTAAACGGGGGGGACTCTGGAAACACCATATATTTT. The encoded protein is CASSLNGGDSGNTIYF. Full variable domain (rest looked up from reference TRBV7-3 and TRBJ1-3): GAGVSQTPSNKVTEKGKYVELRCDPISGHTALYWYRQSLGQGPEFLIYFQGTGAADDSGLPNDRFFAVRPEGSVSTLKIQRTERGDSAVYLCASSLNGGDSGNTIYFGEGSWLTVV.

The chain recombines TRBV5-6 with TRBJ2-7; D may be TRBD1 or TRBD2 (6 bases each). The CDR3 runs to 13 residues. The V and J ends lost 1 base and 9 bases respectively, with 14 bases between them. CDR1 and CDR2 from the germline V gene are SGHDT and YYEEEE. CDR3 loop: CASSLRGRIGQYF. CDR3 nucleotides: TGTGCCAGCAGCTTGCGGGGGCGGATCGGGCAGTACTTC.

V and J are TRBV3-1 (or the pseudogene TRBV3-2) and TRBJ1-1; D not certain. The CDR3 covers 13 residues. Trimming left V 4 bases short and J 6 bases short, with 12 bases between. CDR1 and CDR2 from the germline V gene are LGHDT and YNNKEL (reference sequence). CDR3 nucleotide sequence: TGTGCCAGCAGCCCCCGACCCGGTTCTGAAGCTTTCTTT. Encoded protein: CASSPRPGSEAFF.

The sample holds a few counts of this clone. V and J are TRBV5-5 and TRBJ1-2; 7 bases are a match to TRBD1. The CDR3 loop spans 15 amino acids. The germline CDR1 and CDR2 sequences are SGHKS and YYEKEE (reference sequence). Trimming took 0 bases from V and 7 from J; bases not matched to a gene: 9. The DNA for the CDR3 is TGTGCCAGCAGCTTGGCGACAGGGAGCAATCCTGGCTACACCTTC. It codes for CASSLATGSNPGYTF.

This chain uses TRBV7-3 with TRBJ1-1; TRBD1 agrees at 9 bases. Germline CDR1 and CDR2: SGHTA and FQGTGA. V trimming: 0 bases; J trimming: 2 bases; junction bases outside the gene matches: 7. The CDR3 consists of 17 residues. In nucleotides, the CDR3 is TGTGCCAGCAGCTTAACGGGACAGGGAGGGGTAAACACTGAAGCTTTCTTT. Amino acid sequence: CASSLTGQGGVNTEAFF.

This rearrangement joins TRBV30 to TRBJ2-2; D call uncertain. Deletions cut 3 bases from V and 5 bases from J, with 4 bases between. The CDR3 has 11 amino acids. Germline-derived CDR1 and CDR2 are GTSNPN and SVGIG (reference sequence). CDR3 sequence: CAWRRTGELFF. The CDR3 DNA sequence: TGTGCCTGGAGAAGGACCGGGGAGCTGTTTTTT.

The genes are TRBV29-1 and TRBJ2-5, with 10 bases that match TRBD2. J was trimmed by 4 bases and V by 7 bases; bases with no gene match: 9. This CDR3 has 14 residues. The germline V gene has CDR1 SQVTM and CDR2 ANQGSEA. CDR3 amino acids: CSALRLAGAETQYF. The CDR3 DNA is TGCAGCGCCCTCCGTCTAGCGGGGGCAGAGACCCAGTACTTC.

The chain combines TRBV7-2 with TRBJ1-4, with 9 bases aligning to TRBD1. V lost 5 bases, J lost 7 bases, and 11 bases stayed unmatched. Germline values: CDR1 SGHTA, CDR2 FQGNSA. The CDR3 consists of 16 residues. DNA for the CDR3: TGTGCCAGCAGCGGGAGGACAGGGGAGAGGGGTGAAAAACTGTTTTTT. This codes for CASSGRTGERGEKLFF.

Regarding this clone: This sample also contains other DNA sequences that code for the same CDR3. This chain joins TRBV18 and TRBJ1-1, with D possibly being TRBD1 (5 bases). CDR3 length equals 15 residues. Germline V CDR1 and CDR2: KGHSH, LQKENI. With 2 bases removed from V and 1 base from J, the gap between germline ends came to 11 bases. The chain's CDR3 is CASSPGQGANTEAFF. The CDR3 coding sequence is TGTGCCAGCTCACCAGGCCAGGGTGCGAACACTGAAGCTTTCTTT.

V gene TRBV19 combines with J gene TRBJ2-1; D possibly corresponds to TRBD1 (5 bases). Trimming took off 5 bases at V and 4 bases at J, with 12 bases between the two ends. The CDR3 has 14 residues. CDR1 is LNHDA, CDR2 SQIVND, per germline (reference sequence). The CDR3: CASSLTDFYNEQFF. CDR3 DNA sequence: TGTGCCAGTAGTTTGACAGACTTTTACAATGAGCAGTTCTTC. Combining the CDR3 with reference TRBV19 and TRBJ2-1 gives the whole variable domain DGGITQSPKYLFRKEGQNVTLSCEQNLNHDAMYWYRQDPGQGLRLIYYSQIVNDFQKGDIAEGYSVSREKKESFPLTVTSAQKNPTAFYLCASSLTDFYNEQFFGPGTRLTVL.

The CDR3 DNA reads as TGTGCCAGCAGTTACGCTGAGAATTCACCCCTCCACTTT. This encodes CASSYAENSPLHF. The chain uses TRBV6-5 and TRBJ1-6; D unresolved. Germline V gene data show CDR1 as MNHEY and CDR2 as SVGAGI. V was shortened by 2 bases and J by 7 bases, with 6 bases between the two germline ends. CDR3 length: 13 residues.

The chain has TRBV7-3 and TRBJ2-5; D gene unclear. Deletions cut 2 bases from V and 4 bases from J, with 8 bases between. Per the germline V gene, CDR1 is SGHTA and CDR2 is FQGTGA. This CDR3 is 13 amino acids long. The CDR3 coding sequence is TGTGCCAGCAGCTTAGGGTCGGGAGAGACCCAGTACTTC. Encoded protein: CASSLGSGETQYF.

This chain uses TRBV19 with TRBJ1-4; the match to TRBD1 covers 9 bases. The CDR3 has 15 residues. Germline V gene lookup returns CDR1 LNHDA and CDR2 SQIVND (reference sequence). V dropped 2 bases and J dropped 5; count of bases not matched to a gene: 3. CDR3 DNA sequence: TGTGCCAGTAGTATAATTGGACAGGGGAATGAAAAACTGTTTTTT. It translates to CASSIIGQGNEKLFF. Complete variable domain (other parts from reference TRBV19 and TRBJ1-4): DGGITQSPKYLFRKEGQNVTLSCEQNLNHDAMYWYRQDPGQGLRLIYYSQIVNDFQKGDIAEGYSVSREKKESFPLTVTSAQKNPTAFYLCASSIIGQGNEKLFFGSGTQLSVL.

This clone was observed a handful of times. The rearrangement links TRBV29-1 to TRBJ1-6; weak D call: TRBD1 (5 bases). Germline loops: CDR1 SQVTM, CDR2 ANQGSEA. V was clipped by 1 base and J by 7 bases, with 14 bases between them. CDR3 size: 15 residues. DNA for the CDR3: TGCAGCGTTGAAGGGTGCCAGGGAGACAATTCACCCCTCCACTTT. This translates into CSVEGCQGDNSPLHF.

DNA of the CDR3: TGTGCCAGCAGCTTAATTACCGGGACACAAGAGACCCAGTACTTC. Its protein product is CASSLITGTQETQYF. V and J are TRBV7-9 and TRBJ2-5; the D gene is possibly TRBD1 (6 bases). The CDR3 length is 15 residues. Per germline, CDR1 SEHNR and CDR2 FQNEAQ (reference sequence). The germline V and J ends were trimmed by 2 bases and 2 bases, with 12 bases remaining between them.

The J gene is TRBJ1-2, the V gene TRBV5-6; 7 bases are shared with TRBD1. Trimming took 3 bases from V and 7 from J; bases not matched to a gene: 9. CDR1 and CDR2 from the germline V gene are SGHDT and YYEEEE. The CDR3 is 14 amino acids. The CDR3: CASSYVLGGSGYTF. In nucleotides, the CDR3 is TGTGCCAGCAGCTACGTTTTAGGGGGCTCTGGCTACACCTTC.

This clone occurred once. The J gene is TRBJ2-2, the V gene TRBV30; D call uncertain. The CDR3 has 14 residues. Germline V CDR1 and CDR2: GTSNPN, SVGIG (reference sequence). V lost 4 bases and J 0 bases, leaving 9 bases between the germline ends. The CDR3 DNA follows: TGTGCCTGGACCCAGTTCGCGAACACCGGGGAGCTGTTTTTT. Translating gives CAWTQFANTGELFF.

The chain couples TRBV10-2 to TRBJ2-1; 14 bases line up with TRBD2. CDR3 length: 15 amino acids. Germline CDR1 is WSHSY and CDR2 is SAAADI. Trimming took 9 bases from V and 4 from J; bases not matched to a gene: 5. CDR3 sequence (DNA): TGCGCCAGTCGGACTAGCGGGGGGACTTACAATGAGCAGTTCTTC. This sequence encodes CASRTSGGTYNEQFF.

This sequence joins TRBV28 and TRBJ2-7, with 9 bases lining up with TRBD1. Trimming cost V 5 bases and J 7 bases; bases outside gene matches: 9. CDR1 is MDHEN, CDR2 SYDVKM, per germline. This CDR3 spans 14 amino acids. The CDR3 DNA reads TGTGCCAGCAGTCACAGGGGGCTAGGACGGGAGCAGTACTTC. It codes for CASSHRGLGREQYF. Using reference TRBV28 and TRBJ2-7 for the parts outside the CDR3, the full variable domain is DVKVTQSSRYLVKRTGEKVFLECVQDMDHENMFWYRQDPGLGLRLIYFSYDVKMKEKGDIPEGYSVSREKKERFSLILESASTNQTSMYLCASSHRGLGREQYFGPGTRLTVT.

V is TRBV6-2 or TRBV6-3 and J is TRBJ1-4; 9 nucleotides align to TRBD1. This CDR3 spans 15 amino acids. Germline CDR1 is MNHEY and CDR2 is SVGEGT. V lost 6 bases, J lost 8 bases, and 10 bases stayed unmatched. The CDR3 sequence is CASSLQGALAEKLFF. CDR3 coding DNA: TGTGCCAGCAGCCTACAGGGGGCGCTGGCCGAAAAACTGTTTTTT.

The chain couples TRBV9 to TRBJ2-1, with a possible D match to TRBD2 (6 bases). The CDR3 loop spans 17 amino acids. The ends were cut back, 4 bases at V and 0 bases at J, with 17 bases in the middle. Germline values: CDR1 SGDLS, CDR2 YYNGEE. CDR3 loop: CASSTPPDGSSYNEQFF. DNA of the CDR3: TGTGCCAGCAGCACCCCCCCAGACGGGAGCTCCTACAATGAGCAGTTCTTC.

Comment on this clone: Other DNA sequences within the sample encode an identical CDR3. This rearrangement joins TRBV15 to TRBJ2-1, with TRBD1 matching 9 bases. The germline gives CDR1 LNHNV, CDR2 YYDKDF (reference sequence). There are 15 residues in the CDR3. After removal of 3 bases from V and 0 bases from J, the junction contained 0 bases not matched to a gene. This CDR3 reads CATSRGQGSYNEQFF. In DNA, the CDR3 is TGTGCCACCAGCAGGGGACAGGGCTCCTACAATGAGCAGTTCTTC.

This clone was seen only once. The chain couples TRBV5-4 to TRBJ2-1, with D possibly TRBD2 on 6 matching bases. In germline, CDR1 is SGHNT, CDR2 YYREEE (reference sequence). The CDR3 is 15 amino acids. V shed 3 bases and J shed 2 bases, with 12 bases lying between them. CDR3 sequence: CASSSTGGTYNEQFF. Written as DNA, the CDR3 is TGTGCCAGCAGCTCGACTGGAGGGACCTACAATGAGCAGTTCTTC.

This clone came up once. The V gene is TRBV10-1, the J gene TRBJ1-4; D is unclear. This CDR3 is built from 13 residues. CDR1 is WNHNN, CDR2 SYGVQD, per germline (reference sequence). The V end lost 4 bases, the J end lost 6 bases, and 9 bases lay between the germline ends. The DNA of the CDR3 is TGCGCCAGCAGTGGAGGGTTCGATGAAAAACTGTTTTTT. Its protein product is CASSGGFDEKLFF.

The chain links TRBV6-6 to TRBJ2-1; 9 bases map to TRBD1. The V gene's germline CDR1 is MNHNY and CDR2 SVGAGI (reference sequence). The CDR3 runs 16 residues. Trimming took 0 bases from V and 3 from J; bases not matched to a gene: 3. This CDR3 reads CASSYSGQGYYNEQFF. Written as DNA, the CDR3 is TGTGCCAGCAGTTACTCGGGACAGGGATACTACAATGAGCAGTTCTTC.

The gene calls are TRBV30 and TRBJ1-4; TRBD1 is a possible D gene (6 bases). Looked up from germline, CDR1 is GTSNPN and CDR2 is SVGIG (reference sequence). The V and J ends lost 4 bases and 5 bases respectively, with 8 bases between them. CDR3 length: 12 residues. For the CDR3, the DNA is TGTGCCTGGAACAGGGTAAATGAAAAACTGTTTTTT. Residues: CAWNRVNEKLFF.

The rearrangement joins TRBV3-1 (or the pseudogene TRBV3-2) to TRBJ2-7, with D perhaps TRBD1 (5 bases). CDR1 and CDR2 (germline): LGHDT, YNNKEL (reference sequence). Trimming left V 1 base short and J 0 bases short, with 13 bases between. CDR3 size: 16 residues. CDR3 protein: CASSQVGQGASYEQYF. CDR3 DNA sequence: TGTGCCAGCAGCCAAGTGGGTCAGGGTGCCTCCTACGAGCAGTACTTC.